Below are 26 T cell receptor beta chains sequenced from a single sample in a study of cytomegalovirus exposure and HLA in healthy donors (dated by TCRdb to about 2017). The library was generated by the immunoSEQ multiplex PCR assay. A mixture of 60 forward primers for TCR Vbeta segments and 13 reverse primers for TCR Jbeta segments was used in the multiplex PCR. TCRdb provides this immuneACCESS table in a form limited to in-frame rearrangements. Some clones are lacking; in checked studies, under half of them reflect an unresolved V gene, and why the rest are absent is not known. Here the sample has about 98,000 clones; 75% to 85% occur a single time. Approximately 11% of the sample comes from the top ten. Sequenced sample: PBMCs. The receptors come from a man between 18 and 35 years old in good health and CMV-seropositive.

This chain uses TRBV12-5 with TRBJ1-5; TRBD1 is a possible D gene (5 bases). Germline CDR1 is LGHNT and CDR2 is FRNRAP. The CDR3 runs 16 residues. With 6 bases removed from V and 5 bases from J, the gap between germline ends came to 20 bases. In nucleotides, the CDR3 is TGTGCTAGTGGCCCCTTGGAGGGGAATTTGGATCAGCCCCAGCATTTT. This translates into CASGPLEGNLDQPQHF.

V and J are TRBV27 and TRBJ2-3, with 7 bases aligning to TRBD2. With 6 bases clipped from V and 3 bases from J, the junction kept 9 bases outside the gene matches. Germline lookup yields CDR1 MNHEY and CDR2 SMNVEV (reference sequence). This CDR3 comprises 15 residues. The CDR3 region has the DNA TGTGCCAGCAGGGGGGTCGGGGGAGGGACAGATACGCAGTATTTT. Translated, it gives CASRGVGGGTDTQYF.

The V gene is TRBV25-1, the J gene TRBJ1-2, with D tentatively TRBD1 (6 bases). The CDR3 is made up of 15 amino acids. V lost 0 bases to trimming and J lost 6 bases, with 14 bases between them. CDR1 is MGHDK and CDR2 is SYGVNS in the germline V gene. CDR3 loop: CASSEYVGQGNGYTF. As DNA, the CDR3 is TGTGCCAGCAGTGAATATGTGGGCCAGGGGAATGGCTACACCTTC.

The chain employs TRBV19 and TRBJ2-1; the D is unclear. This CDR3 has 15 amino acids. In germline, CDR1 is LNHDA, CDR2 SQIVND (reference sequence). The germline V and J ends were trimmed by 3 bases and 5 bases, with 14 bases remaining between them. CDR3 in DNA: TGTGCCAGTAGTATCCTAAGTTGGGCCGACAATGAGCAGTTCTTC. It yields the protein CASSILSWADNEQFF.

The chain employs TRBV12-2 and TRBJ2-7; the table's D call of TRBD1 was not tested on the DNA. TRBV12-2 is flagged as a pseudogene. This CDR3 has 16 residues. CDR3 sequence (DNA): TGTGCAAGTCGCTTAGTAGCCACAGGGAAGAGGGGCGAGCAGTACTTC. This codes for CASRLVATGKRGEQYF.

The rearrangement links TRBV27 to TRBJ1-1, with D perhaps TRBD1 (5 bases). V lost 3 bases and J lost 6, with 11 bases in between. Germline assignment: CDR1 MNHEY and CDR2 SMNVEV (reference sequence). The CDR3 is 13 amino acids. Written as DNA, the CDR3 is TGTGCCAGCAGTTTTGGACATAACGCTGAAGCTTTCTTT. Amino acid sequence: CASSFGHNAEAFF.

V usage is TRBV7-9 and J usage is TRBJ2-5; tentative D call: TRBD2 (6 bases). This CDR3 contains 14 residues. Germline V CDR1 and CDR2: SEHNR, FQNEAQ (reference sequence). V lost 4 bases and J 4 bases, leaving 13 bases between the germline ends. CDR3 sequence (DNA): TGTGCCAGCAGCTGGGTCGTGGGGGGAGAGACCCAGTACTTC. Translating gives CASSWVVGGETQYF. Combining the CDR3 with reference TRBV7-9 and TRBJ2-5 gives the whole variable domain DTGVSQNPRHKITKRGQNVTFRCDPISEHNRLYWYRQTLGQGPEFLTYFQNEAQLEKSRLLSDRFSAERPKGSFSTLEIQRTEQGDSAMYLCASSWVVGGETQYFGPGTRLLVL.

J is TRBJ2-7 and V is TRBV6-1; TRBD1 aligns across 8 bases. Germline values: CDR1 MNHNS, CDR2 SASEGT. The V and J ends lost 1 base and 1 base, in that order; junction bases with no gene match: 3. This CDR3 spans 15 amino acids. The CDR3 coding sequence is TGTGCCAGCAGTGAAGTAAGGACAGGGTCCTACGAGCAGTACTTC. This translates into CASSEVRTGSYEQYF.

The chain is built from TRBV6-5 and TRBJ2-7, with D perhaps TRBD2 (6 bases). The CDR3 runs 14 residues. Germline V lookup: CDR1 MNHEY, CDR2 SVGAGI. Deletions cut 6 bases from V and 3 bases from J, with 15 bases between. The CDR3 region is CASRREGTFYEQYF. CDR3 nucleotides: TGTGCCAGCAGACGCGAGGGGACTTTCTACGAGCAGTACTTC.

About this clone: Since no conserved phenylalanine or tryptophan closes the CDR3, a read error is the likely cause. The chain combines TRBV6-1 with TRBJ1-6; the D is unclear. Germline assignment: CDR1 MNHNS and CDR2 SASEGT. The CDR3 is 16 residues long. The V gene lost 4 bases and the J gene lost 2 bases, with 12 bases spanning the gap. CDR3 sequence: CASSGWSSAYNSPLHV. The CDR3 DNA follows: TGTGCCAGCAGTGGCTGGAGTAGCGCCTATAATTCACCCCTCCACGTT.

The chain carries TRBV5-1 and TRBJ2-3, with TRBD2 as a possible D gene (6 bases). Germline CDR1 is SGHRS and CDR2 is YFSETQ. Trimming removed 4 bases from V and 4 bases from J, with 19 bases in between. The CDR3 has 16 residues. The CDR3 loop reads CASSLGLPLEADTQYF. In nucleotides, the CDR3 is TGCGCCAGCAGCCTGGGACTTCCCTTGGAGGCAGATACGCAGTATTTT.

This chain joins TRBV11-2 and TRBJ2-3; maybe TRBD1 (6 bases). The CDR3 is made up of 16 amino acids. With 6 bases removed from V and 0 bases from J, the gap between germline ends came to 16 bases. Germline V gene sequence: CDR1 SGHAT, CDR2 FQNNGV. CDR3 region: CASRSGQLPSTDTQYF. CDR3 coding DNA: TGTGCCAGCAGATCCGGACAGCTACCAAGCACAGATACGCAGTATTTT.

This chain connects TRBV7-9 to TRBJ1-2, with TRBD1 matching over 9 bases. With V trimmed by 6 bases and J by 6 bases, 11 bases remained unmatched. CDR1 is SEHNR, CDR2 FQNEAQ, per germline (reference sequence). The CDR3 totals 15 residues. The CDR3 DNA is TGTGCCAGCAGAGAACAGGGGGCGGCATTGGATGGCTACACCTTC. This encodes CASREQGAALDGYTF.

The chain carries TRBV6-5 and TRBJ2-1, with D perhaps TRBD2 (6 bases). The CDR3 runs 16 residues. The V end lost 0 bases, the J end lost 8 bases, and 17 bases lay between the germline ends. Per germline, CDR1 MNHEY and CDR2 SVGAGI. The CDR3 DNA is TGTGCCAGCAGTTACTCCGGGACCCGGGGGTCAGATGAGCAGTTCTTC. Translated: CASSYSGTRGSDEQFF.

The chain links TRBV11-2 to TRBJ2-2; 9 nucleotides align to TRBD1. Germline lookup yields CDR1 SGHAT and CDR2 FQNNGV. This CDR3 has 16 residues. V shed 7 bases and J 4 bases; nucleotides not matched to a gene: 10. CDR3: CASTTIQGAITGELFF. In nucleotides, the CDR3 is TGTGCCAGCACAACCATACAGGGGGCGATCACCGGGGAGCTGTTTTTT.

The genes are TRBV7-9 and TRBJ2-5; no clear D. Germline V gene sequence: CDR1 SEHNR, CDR2 FQNEAQ (reference sequence). V was clipped by 2 bases and J by 1 base, with 5 bases between them. The CDR3 sequence is 13 residues long. The CDR3 DNA follows: TGTGCCAGCAGCTTACACGGCCAAGAGACCCAGTACTTC. Amino acid sequence: CASSLHGQETQYF.

This clone occurred once. The J gene is TRBJ2-1, the V gene TRBV28, with 10 nucleotides matching TRBD2. Germline values: CDR1 MDHEN, CDR2 SYDVKM. The trim removed 11 bases at V and 8 bases at J, leaving 12 bases unmatched. The CDR3 totals 14 residues. The CDR3: CAGQAGGILDEQFF. In DNA form, the CDR3 reads TGTGCCGGTCAAGCGGGGGGGATCTTGGATGAGCAGTTCTTC.

The chain employs TRBV4-2 and TRBJ2-7, with D unclear. Germline loops: CDR1 LGHNA, CDR2 YNFKEQ. Between the trimmed V and J ends, which lost 1 base and 6 bases, there was a span of 13 bases. The CDR3 is 14 residues long. CDR3: CASSQASSGFEQYF. The CDR3 nucleotides read TGTGCCAGCAGCCAAGCCTCTAGTGGATTCGAGCAGTACTTC.

The chain uses TRBV19 and TRBJ1-2; D is perhaps TRBD1 (6 bases). The V and J ends lost 5 bases and 8 bases respectively, with 15 bases between them. This CDR3 has 13 amino acids. Germline V gene data show CDR1 as LNHDA and CDR2 as SQIVND (reference sequence). The CDR3 coding sequence is TGTGCCAGTAGTCCCGACAGGTTGTTCGGCTACACCTTC. This codes for CASSPDRLFGYTF. Full variable domain (rest looked up from reference TRBV19 and TRBJ1-2): DGGITQSPKYLFRKEGQNVTLSCEQNLNHDAMYWYRQDPGQGLRLIYYSQIVNDFQKGDIAEGYSVSREKKESFPLTVTSAQKNPTAFYLCASSPDRLFGYTFGSGTRLTVV.

This clone has a handful of counts. V is TRBV28 and J is TRBJ1-1, with a weak D call TRBD1 (5 bases). The V gene lost 3 bases and the J gene lost 0 bases, with 14 bases spanning the gap. Germline-derived CDR1 and CDR2 are MDHEN and SYDVKM. This CDR3 has 16 residues. DNA for the CDR3: TGTGCCAGCAGTTTGACGCCTGACAGATTGAACACTGAAGCTTTCTTT. Amino acid sequence: CASSLTPDRLNTEAFF.

The chain uses TRBV2 and TRBJ2-7, with D maybe TRBD2 (5 bases). In germline, CDR1 is SNHLY, CDR2 FYNNEI. The CDR3 runs to 13 residues. The V and J ends lost 3 bases and 12 bases respectively, with 18 bases between them. CDR3 coding DNA: TGTGCCAGCAGTGAGTGGGAAGACGGGGAACTGTACTTC. It translates to CASSEWEDGELYF.

This chain joins TRBV11-2 and TRBJ2-7; D remains unclear. CDR1 and CDR2 from the germline V gene are SGHAT and FQNNGV. The V end was cut by 3 bases, the J end by 1 base, with 7 bases between. The CDR3 length is 13 residues. The CDR3 DNA is TGTGCCAGCAGCTTGGGCAGTTCCTACGAGCAGTACTTC. Amino acids: CASSLGSSYEQYF.

The gene calls are TRBV19 and TRBJ1-6; TRBD1 matches 7 bases. The CDR3 is 16 residues long. V shed 1 base and J 7 bases; nucleotides not matched to a gene: 7. The germline V gene has CDR1 LNHDA and CDR2 SQIVND (reference sequence). As DNA, the CDR3 is TGTGCCAGTAGTATAGCGTGGGCAGGGGGAAATTCACCCCTCCACTTT. This codes for CASSIAWAGGNSPLHF.

The J gene is TRBJ2-7, the V gene TRBV2; 7 bases are a match to TRBD1. The V and J ends lost 7 bases and 2 bases, in that order; junction bases with no gene match: 8. From germline, CDR1 is SNHLY and CDR2 FYNNEI. The CDR3 length is 14 residues. CDR3 amino acids: CASKTGQTPYEQYF. In DNA, the CDR3 is TGTGCCAGCAAGACGGGACAGACACCCTACGAGCAGTACTTC.

The chain combines TRBV5-1 with TRBJ1-1; D may be TRBD1 (6 bases). Trimming removed 5 bases at V and 1 base at J, with 9 bases between. The CDR3 contains 13 residues. Germline assignment: CDR1 SGHRS and CDR2 YFSETQ. CDR3 in DNA: TGCGCCAGCAGTGAACAGGGGAACACTGAAGCTTTCTTT. Translating it yields CASSEQGNTEAFF.

The rearrangement links TRBV5-6 to TRBJ1-3; TRBD1 aligns across 9 bases. Germline values: CDR1 SGHDT, CDR2 YYEEEE. CDR3 size: 16 residues. The ends lost 0 bases at V and 2 bases at J; junction bases unmatched: 3. The CDR3, as DNA: TGTGCCAGCAGCTTGGACAGGGGGCGAACTGGAAACACCATATATTTT. It codes for CASSLDRGRTGNTIYF. Using reference TRBV5-6 and TRBJ1-3 for the parts outside the CDR3, the full variable domain is DAGVTQSPTHLIKTRGQQVTLRCSPKSGHDTVSWYQQALGQGPQFIFQYYEEEERQRGNFPDRFSGHQFPNYSSELNVNALLLGDSALYLCASSLDRGRTGNTIYFGEGSWLTVV.